One T cell receptor (beta chain) is described in this entry. Its antigen is currently unknown. This specimen comes from a study of identical twins. Study-wide results and caveats: Cross-sectional statistics underpinned the conclusions; the same donors were not followed.

After template switching added a universal primer site, the resulting cDNA carried unique molecular identifiers. TCRdb reanalysed the 5' RACE reads using MiXCR and keeps one entry per CDR3 protein. Here the sample spans about 890,000 distinct CDR3 sequences, roughly an eighth being singletons. In every case, the donor was a healthy Caucasian. Germline V gives CDR1 MNHNS, CDR2 SASEGT. CDR3 length: 14 residues. Trimming shortened V by 8 bases and J by 5 bases, and 15 bases separated the two germline ends. The same data also contributed to another study, on yellow fever vaccine responses in identical twins.

The genes are TRBV6-1 and TRBJ2-2; D unresolved. Sequencing input: PBMCs. This receptor was identified in a woman between 18 and 29 years old in good health. The CDR3 DNA is TGTGCCAGCGTACATCGGGTGAAGACCGGGGAGCTGTTTTTT. Translating it yields CASVHRVKTGELFF.